The 27 T cell receptor beta chains below come from one sample, sequenced in a study of T cells in Graves' hyperthyroidism and ophthalmopathy. RNA transcripts gave rise to amplified TCR beta CDR3 regions. Primed by the HTBI set, a first-round RT-PCR was run on the TCR CDR3. TCRdb re-analysed the multiplex PCR reads in MiXCR, keeping a single row per CDR3 protein. The profile shows more than 500,000 distinct CDR3 sequences, 40% to 55% of them singletons. The sequenced material came from peripheral blood or thyroid tissue (not recorded which). The receptor set was obtained from an adult woman with Graves' disease, either hyperthyroidism or ophthalmopathy (not recorded which).

The gene calls are TRBV2 and TRBJ2-7; tentatively, D is TRBD1 (6 bases). Germline CDR1 and CDR2: SNHLY and FYNNEI. With 8 bases removed from V and 0 bases from J, the gap between germline ends came to 8 bases. CDR3 length: 12 amino acids. This chain's CDR3 is CASAGDSYEQYF. The CDR3 DNA is TGTGCCAGCGCAGGGGACTCCTACGAGCAGTACTTC. The whole variable domain, remainder taken from reference TRBV2 and TRBJ2-7, is EPEVTQTPSHQVTQMGQEVILRCVPISNHLYFYWYRQILGQKVEFLVSFYNNEISEKSEIFDDQFSVERPDGSNFTLKIRSTKLEDSAMYFCASAGDSYEQYFGPGTRLTVT.

The gene calls are TRBV7-2 and TRBJ2-3; tentatively, D is TRBD2 (6 bases). The CDR3 runs 14 residues. Deletions cut 8 bases from V and 0 bases from J, with 12 bases between. Germline V CDR1 and CDR2: SGHTA, FQGNSA. The CDR3 reads CASGGTFSTDTQYF. In DNA, the CDR3 is TGTGCCAGCGGCGGGACTTTTAGCACAGATACGCAGTATTTT.

As for this clonotype: A single base separates this from a much larger clone, so it may be a read error. The rearrangement uses TRBV20-1 and TRBJ2-7, with 8 bases aligning to TRBD1. The CDR3 extends over 11 amino acids. Germline V CDR1 and CDR2: DFQATT, SNEGSKA (reference sequence). The CDR3 loop is CSASRGLGQCF. The CDR3 bases are TGCAGTGCTAGCAGGGGGCTCGGGCAGTGCTTC.

This chain connects TRBV2 to TRBJ2-5, with a possible D match to TRBD2 (6 bases). CDR1 and CDR2 (germline): SNHLY, FYNNEI. The CDR3 length is 13 residues. V was cut by 4 bases and J by 4 bases, with 10 bases left in between. CDR3 loop: CASSAGERETQYF. In DNA form, the CDR3 reads TGTGCCAGCAGTGCGGGGGAGCGAGAGACCCAGTACTTC.

The chain combines TRBV2 with TRBJ1-2; D perhaps matches TRBD1 (5 bases). CDR1 is SNHLY, CDR2 FYNNEI, per germline. V was shortened by 6 bases and J by 5 bases, with 10 bases between the two germline ends. The CDR3 totals 12 residues. CDR3 in amino acids: CASSGGTYGYTF. The CDR3 DNA sequence: TGTGCCAGCAGCGGCGGGACGTATGGCTACACCTTC.

The chain is built from TRBV2 and TRBJ1-5, with D perhaps TRBD1 (6 bases). V gave up 5 bases and J gave up 3 bases, with 14 bases separating them. CDR3 size: 15 residues. CDR1 is SNHLY and CDR2 is FYNNEI in the germline V gene. Here the CDR3 reads CASSMDRQFNQPQHF. The CDR3 DNA reads as TGTGCCAGCAGTATGGACAGACAGTTCAATCAGCCCCAGCATTTT. The full variable domain, with the rest looked up from reference TRBV2 and TRBJ1-5, is EPEVTQTPSHQVTQMGQEVILRCVPISNHLYFYWYRQILGQKVEFLVSFYNNEISEKSEIFDDQFSVERPDGSNFTLKIRSTKLEDSAMYFCASSMDRQFNQPQHFGDGTRLSIL.

This clonotype was counted many times. This rearrangement joins TRBV19 to TRBJ1-5; no reliable D call. The CDR3 runs to 15 residues. Germline-derived CDR1 and CDR2 are LNHDA and SQIVND (reference sequence). The ends were cut back, 3 bases at V and 2 bases at J, with 11 bases in the middle. This CDR3 is CASSMRGFGNQPQHF. The CDR3 coding sequence is TGTGCCAGTAGTATGAGAGGGTTTGGCAATCAGCCCCAGCATTTT.

CDR3: CASSKYETQYF. The DNA of the CDR3 is TGTGCCAGCTCCAAGTACGAGACCCAGTACTTC. V and J are TRBV7-2 and TRBJ2-5; no reliable D call. CDR1 is SGHTA and CDR2 is FQGNSA in the germline V gene. Trimming removed 8 bases from V and 5 bases from J, with 9 bases in between. There are 11 residues in the CDR3.

The sample holds many counts of this clonotype. This chain joins TRBV4-1 and TRBJ1-1, with D unclear. Germline V gene lookup returns CDR1 MGHRA and CDR2 YSYEKL. The germline V and J ends were trimmed by 1 base and 2 bases, with 8 bases remaining between them. The CDR3 totals 14 residues. The CDR3 reads CASSQVIVNTEAFF. The DNA of the CDR3 is TGCGCCAGCAGCCAAGTGATCGTAAACACTGAAGCTTTCTTT.

The genes are TRBV2 and TRBJ2-5; D perhaps matches TRBD1 (6 bases). The CDR3 sequence is 14 residues long. Looked up from germline, CDR1 is SNHLY and CDR2 is FYNNEI. Trimming took 6 bases from V and 4 from J, leaving 15 bases between them. Here the CDR3 DNA reads TGTGCCAGCAGCCAAGAAGGGGGTGCAGAGACCCAGTACTTC. It translates to CASSQEGGAETQYF.

This chain uses TRBV12-3 or TRBV12-4 with TRBJ2-2; tentatively, D is TRBD2 (7 bases). Trimming pared 5 bases from V and 0 bases from J, leaving 16 bases between. The CDR3 consists of 17 residues. CDR3 amino acids: CASSMGGGPTNTGELFF. The CDR3 coding sequence is TGTGCCAGCAGTATGGGGGGGGGGCCTACGAACACCGGGGAGCTGTTTTTT.

The rearrangement links TRBV5-1 to TRBJ2-5; possibly TRBD1 for D (5 bases). Germline-derived CDR1 and CDR2 are SGHRS and YFSETQ. The CDR3 covers 15 residues. V lost 2 bases and J lost 0, with 11 bases in between. CDR3 in amino acids: CASSFTGSNQETQYF. In nucleotides, the CDR3 is TGCGCCAGCAGCTTCACAGGAAGCAACCAAGAGACCCAGTACTTC.

V usage is TRBV7-3 and J usage is TRBJ1-6; unclear D gene. Germline CDR1 and CDR2: SGHTA and FQGTGA. This CDR3 contains 15 residues. Trimming took off 0 bases at V and 9 bases at J, with 12 bases between the two ends. The CDR3: CASSLTSREISPLHF. CDR3 DNA: TGTGCCAGCAGCTTAACGTCCCGGGAGATTTCACCCCTCCACTTT.

This clonotype was found many times. The chain employs TRBV20-1 and TRBJ1-4; TRBD1 matches at 7 bases. The CDR3 runs to 13 residues. CDR1 and CDR2 (germline): DFQATT, SNEGSKA (reference sequence). V dropped 6 bases and J dropped 4; count of bases not matched to a gene: 5. The CDR3 reads CSAAGQFNEKLFF. The CDR3 region has the DNA TGCAGTGCGGCGGGACAGTTTAATGAAAAACTGTTTTTT.

This chain connects TRBV7-8 to TRBJ2-5; a possible D gene is TRBD1 (6 bases). The CDR3 sequence is 15 residues long. Trimming removed 2 bases at V and 3 bases at J, with 13 bases between. The germline gives CDR1 SGHVS, CDR2 FQNEAQ. The CDR3 protein is CASSLYLQGEETQYF. In DNA form, the CDR3 reads TGTGCCAGCAGCTTATATCTACAGGGCGAAGAGACCCAGTACTTC.

Only a few counts were recorded for this clonotype. The V and J genes are TRBV11-2 and TRBJ2-7; 8 bases line up with TRBD1. This CDR3 is 14 amino acids long. Trimming cost V 8 bases and J 3 bases; bases outside gene matches: 9. Germline CDR1 SGHAT, CDR2 FQNNGV. CDR3 amino acids: CASSRRDRNYEQYF. The CDR3 nucleotides read TGTGCCAGCTCTAGGCGGGACAGGAACTACGAGCAGTACTTC.

The chain combines TRBV7-6 with TRBJ1-1; maybe TRBD1 (6 bases). Trimming removed 5 bases from V and 11 bases from J, with 18 bases in between. The CDR3 length is 13 residues. Germline assignment: CDR1 SGHVS and CDR2 FNYEAQ. The CDR3 coding sequence is TGTGCCAGCAGCCAAGATGACAGGACTGGTGCTTTCTTT. This sequence encodes CASSQDDRTGAFF.

This clonotype appeared a few times. The chain combines TRBV2 with TRBJ1-6; TRBD1 might be the D (6 bases). This CDR3 has 11 residues. Germline V gene lookup returns CDR1 SNHLY and CDR2 FYNNEI. For the CDR3, the DNA is TGTGCTAGCTACAGGGATTCACCCCTCCACTTT. As protein: CASYRDSPLHF.

This clonotype was seen at least ten times. The chain couples TRBV9 to TRBJ1-1; no clear D. Per the germline V gene, CDR1 is SGDLS and CDR2 is YYNGEE. This CDR3 is 13 amino acids long. The V end was cut by 4 bases, the J end by 1 base, with 8 bases between. CDR3 sequence: CASSTRPNTEAFF. The CDR3 bases are TGTGCCAGCAGCACTCGTCCGAACACTGAAGCTTTCTTT.

There are many counts of this clonotype. This chain joins TRBV5-8 and TRBJ1-2; 8 bases align to TRBD1. Germline CDR1 SGHTS, CDR2 YDEGEE. V lost 4 bases to trimming and J lost 8 bases; unmatched junction nucleotides: 10. CDR3 length: 14 amino acids. CDR3 nucleotide sequence: TGTGCCAGCAGCGACCGACAGGGGATGGGGGGCTACACCTTC. Translating gives CASSDRQGMGGYTF. Full variable domain (outside the CDR3, taken from reference TRBV5-8 and TRBJ1-2): EAGVTQSPTHLIKTRGQQATLRCSPISGHTSVYWYQQALGLGLQFLLWYDEGEERNRGNFPPRFSGRQFPNYSSELNVNALELEDSALYLCASSDRQGMGGYTFGSGTRLTVV.

V gene TRBV29-1 combines with J gene TRBJ2-7, with D perhaps TRBD1 (6 bases). Germline V gene lookup returns CDR1 SQVTM and CDR2 ANQGSEA. The CDR3 loop spans 15 amino acids. V was clipped by 0 bases and J by 3 bases, with 15 bases between them. This CDR3 is CSVEDGNRVGYEQYF. CDR3 nucleotide sequence: TGCAGCGTTGAAGATGGGAACAGGGTAGGCTACGAGCAGTACTTC.

V gene TRBV2 combines with J gene TRBJ2-6, with D unresolved. With 5 bases removed from V and 0 bases from J, the gap between germline ends came to 17 bases. The CDR3 loop spans 18 amino acids. CDR1 and CDR2 (germline): SNHLY, FYNNEI. The chain's CDR3 is CASSRNRITLSGANVLTF. The CDR3 DNA follows: TGTGCCAGCAGTCGGAACAGAATAACTCTCTCTGGGGCCAACGTCCTGACTTTC.

The rearrangement joins TRBV18 to TRBJ1-1; D remains unclear. The germline CDR1 and CDR2 sequences are KGHSH and LQKENI. This CDR3 is built from 11 residues. The V gene lost 1 base and the J gene lost 6 bases, with 3 bases spanning the gap. CDR3 DNA: TGTGCCAGCTCACCACGATCTGAAGCTTTCTTT. Translation: CASSPRSEAFF.

V usage is TRBV29-1 and J usage is TRBJ1-2; unclear D gene. The CDR3 consists of 12 residues. V shed 6 bases and J shed 7 bases, with 15 bases lying between them. Germline CDR1 and CDR2: SQVTM and ANQGSEA. The chain's CDR3 is CSVQTPKGGYTF. The CDR3 DNA reads as TGCAGCGTCCAGACCCCGAAGGGTGGCTACACCTTC.

The chain uses TRBV9 and TRBJ2-6; possibly TRBD1 for D (6 bases). The CDR3 loop spans 17 amino acids. CDR1 is SGDLS, CDR2 YYNGEE, per germline. V lost 4 bases, J lost 0 bases, and 14 bases lay in between. The CDR3 region is CASSSRTEFSGANVLTF. The DNA of the CDR3 is TGTGCCAGCAGCTCCAGGACAGAGTTCTCTGGGGCCAACGTCCTGACTTTC. Full variable domain (rest looked up from reference TRBV9 and TRBJ2-6): DSGVTQTPKHLITATGQRVTLRCSPRSGDLSVYWYQQSLDQGLQFLIQYYNGEERAKGNILERFSAQQFPDLHSELNLSSLELGDSALYFCASSSRTEFSGANVLTFGAGSRLTVL.

J is TRBJ1-2 and V is TRBV10-1, with D tentatively TRBD1 (5 bases). CDR3 length equals 15 residues. Germline assignment: CDR1 WNHNN and CDR2 SYGVQD (reference sequence). The V end lost 6 bases, the J end lost 4 bases, and 18 bases lay between the germline ends. CDR3 protein: CASRIRQMGLYGYTF. DNA of the CDR3: TGCGCCAGCAGGATACGACAGATGGGACTCTATGGCTACACCTTC.

As to this clonotype: Compared with germline, one end of the junction differs, possibly owing to a read error. CDR3 in amino acids: CASRQDARTGVDSPLHF. DNA for the CDR3: TGCGCCAGCCGCCAAGACGCCAGGACAGGGGTCGATTCACCCCTCCACTTT. The genes are TRBV4-1 and TRBJ1-6; 9 bases fit TRBD1. The CDR3 spans 17 residues. Germline values: CDR1 MGHRA, CDR2 YSYEKL.